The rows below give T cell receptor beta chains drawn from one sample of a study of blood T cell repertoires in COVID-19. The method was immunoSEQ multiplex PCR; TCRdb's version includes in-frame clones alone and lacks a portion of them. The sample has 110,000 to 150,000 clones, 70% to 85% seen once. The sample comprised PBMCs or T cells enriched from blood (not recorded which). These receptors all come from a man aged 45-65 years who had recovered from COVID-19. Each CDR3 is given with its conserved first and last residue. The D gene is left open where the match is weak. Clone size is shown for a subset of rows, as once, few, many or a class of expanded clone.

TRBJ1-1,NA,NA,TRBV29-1,CSVDGDEAFF,TGCAGCGTTGATGGAGATGAAGCTTTCTTT
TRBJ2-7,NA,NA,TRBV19,CASSIVARGSEQYF,TGTGCCAGTAGTATAGTGGCTAGAGGGTCCGAGCAGTACTTC
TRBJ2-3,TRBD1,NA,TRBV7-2,CASSRIRTGWEDTQYF,TGTGCCAGCAGCCGTATAAGGACAGGGTGGGAAGATACGCAGTATTTT
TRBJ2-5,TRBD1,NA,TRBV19,CASARSGTGLQETQYF,TGTGCCAGCGCTCGCTCCGGGACAGGGCTACAAGAGACCCAGTACTTC
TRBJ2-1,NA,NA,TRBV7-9,CASSPQGYNEQFF,TGTGCCAGCAGCCCACAGGGTTACAATGAGCAGTTCTTC
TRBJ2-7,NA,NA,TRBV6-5,CASSYTRTEVKYF,TGTGCCAGCAGTTACACTAGGACAGAAGTGAAGTACTTC
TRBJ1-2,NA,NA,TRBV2,CASSEGNLYGYTF,TGCGCCAGCAGTGAGGGCAATCTGTATGGCTACACCTTC
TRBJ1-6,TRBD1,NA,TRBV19,CASLGQGPRPTLRYNSPLHF,TGTGCCAGCTTGGGACAGGGACCCAGGCCCACCCTCCGATATAATTCACCCCTCCACTTT
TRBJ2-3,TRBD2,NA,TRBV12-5,CVSLAANTDTQYF,TGTGTATCCCTAGCGGCAAACACAGATACGCAGTATTTT
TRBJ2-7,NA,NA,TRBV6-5,CASNNRAGYEQYF,TGTGCCAGCAACAACAGGGCTGGCTACGAGCAGTACTTC
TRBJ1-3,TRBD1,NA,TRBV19,CATAQGDAGNTIYF,TGTGCCACCGCACAGGGGGACGCTGGAAACACCATATATTTT
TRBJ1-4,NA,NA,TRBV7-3,CASSLTGATNEKLFF,TGTGCCAGCAGCTTAACGGGGGCGACTAATGAAAAACTGTTTTTT
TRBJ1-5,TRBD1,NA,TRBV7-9,CASSPDRGYSNQPQHF,TGTGCCAGCAGCCCAGACAGGGGGTATAGCAATCAGCCCCAGCATTTT
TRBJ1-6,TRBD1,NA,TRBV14,CATTTGQGKKSYNSPLHF,TGTGCCACGACAACGGGACAGGGCAAGAAATCCTATAATTCACCCCTCCACTTT
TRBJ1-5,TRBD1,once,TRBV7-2,CASSTGTGADQPQHF,TGTGCCAGCAGCACCGGGACAGGGGCCGATCAGCCCCAGCATTTT
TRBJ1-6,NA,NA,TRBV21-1,CASSKGARHSNSPLHF,TGTGCCAGCAGCAAAGGGGCCCGGCACAGTAATTCACCCCTCCACTTT